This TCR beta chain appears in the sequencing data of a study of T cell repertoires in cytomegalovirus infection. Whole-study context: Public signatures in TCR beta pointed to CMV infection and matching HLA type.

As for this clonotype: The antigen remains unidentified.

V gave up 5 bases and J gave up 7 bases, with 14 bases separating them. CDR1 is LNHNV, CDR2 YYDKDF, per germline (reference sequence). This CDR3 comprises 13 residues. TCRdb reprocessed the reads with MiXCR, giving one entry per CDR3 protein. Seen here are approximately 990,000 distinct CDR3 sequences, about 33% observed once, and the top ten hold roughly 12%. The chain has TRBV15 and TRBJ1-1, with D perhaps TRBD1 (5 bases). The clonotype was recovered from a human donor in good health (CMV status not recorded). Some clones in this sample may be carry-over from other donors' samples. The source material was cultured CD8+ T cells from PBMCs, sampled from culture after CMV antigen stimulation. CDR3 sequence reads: CATSPGLQVEAFF. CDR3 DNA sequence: TGTGCCACCAGCCCGGGACTGCAAGTTGAAGCTTTCTTT.